This T cell receptor beta chain was recovered during a study of blood T cell repertoires in COVID-19. The protocol was immunoSEQ multiplex PCR, while the TCRdb copy is restricted to in-frame clones and leaves out a portion. The table lists about 150,000 clones, 80% to 90% of them singletons. V shed 0 bases, J shed 7 bases, and the junction held 12 bases outside the gene matches. CDR3 length equals 19 residues. Germline values: CDR1 LGHDT, CDR2 YNNKEL (reference sequence). This sequence originates from a man between 18 and 35 years old with COVID-19, enrolled during active disease. Input material: peripheral blood. V gene TRBV3-1 (or the pseudogene TRBV3-2) combines with J gene TRBJ2-1; 13 nucleotides align to TRBD2. DNA of the CDR3: TGTGCCAGCAGCCAAGATCGTAAGTTTAGACTAGCGGGGGGAAATGAGCAGTTCTTC. This codes for CASSQDRKFRLAGGNEQFF.